The entry below gives a single T cell receptor (beta chain) sequence along with its context. The data were taken from a study of blood T cell repertoires in COVID-19. In the study overall: Some COVID-19 samples were acute and others convalescent; all came from the United States, Italy and Spain.

Participant reports of clinical history set cohort assignment. Per the study methods: Researchers report that nucleated cell counts were estimated from reference gene primer amplification. TCRdb keeps only in-frame clones here, not all; method: immunoSEQ multiplex PCR. V and J calls plus clone size are reproduced from that table; the DNA served to infer D and trimming. This sample carries approximately 470,000 clones, roughly 90% of them seen once, and the ten largest clones take roughly 0.7%. The receptor was isolated from a woman aged 18-29 years who had recovered from COVID-19. The sample consisted of PBMCs or T cells enriched from blood (not recorded which).

This chain's CDR3 is CASSFQQGSEAFF. CDR3 sequence (DNA): TGTGCCAGCAGTTTTCAGCAGGGCAGTGAAGCTTTCTTT. This chain joins TRBV27 and TRBJ1-1; possibly TRBD1 for D (5 bases). The CDR3 has 13 residues. Germline V gives CDR1 MNHEY, CDR2 SMNVEV (reference sequence). Trimming stripped 3 bases from V and 7 bases from J, with 12 bases between.